Listed here are 29 T cell receptor beta chains from one sample, sequenced in a study of cytomegalovirus exposure and HLA in healthy donors. Primers: 60 Vbeta forward and 13 Jbeta reverse. The assay was immunoSEQ multiplex PCR, and TCRdb's table has in-frame clones only and misses some. The table lists around 69,000 clones, around 70% of them singletons. Sequenced material: PBMCs. The receptors were gathered from a woman in her fifties or sixties in good health and CMV-seropositive.

This clone was seen only once. The J gene is TRBJ2-5, the V gene TRBV5-1; 8 bases match TRBD1. The CDR3 totals 14 residues. Germline trimming cut 3 bases from V and 5 bases from J; bases unmatched to any gene: 6. The germline CDR1 and CDR2 sequences are SGHRS and YFSETQ. CDR3 loop: CASSSDRATETQYF. For the CDR3, the DNA is TGCGCCAGCAGCTCGGACAGGGCTACGGAGACCCAGTACTTC.

V gene TRBV5-4 combines with J gene TRBJ2-7; 10 bases line up with TRBD1. Germline V lookup: CDR1 SGHNT, CDR2 YYREEE (reference sequence). V was pared by 0 bases and J by 7 bases, with 7 bases of the junction left unmatched. This CDR3 has 15 amino acids. The CDR3 protein is CASSLGGQGPGEQYF. CDR3 in DNA: TGTGCCAGCAGCTTGGGGGGACAGGGGCCAGGGGAGCAGTACTTC.

The rearrangement links TRBV5-1 to TRBJ2-1; possible D gene TRBD2, 6 bases. CDR3 length: 15 residues. Germline lookup yields CDR1 SGHRS and CDR2 YFSETQ. V was shortened by 4 bases and J by 4 bases, with 15 bases between the two germline ends. The CDR3 sequence: CASSLPRDLYNEQFF. The CDR3 DNA follows: TGCGCCAGCAGCCTGCCTAGGGACTTATACAATGAGCAGTTCTTC.

This clone has only a few counts. The chain carries TRBV7-9 and TRBJ1-2; tentative D call: TRBD1 (5 bases). Germline assignment: CDR1 SEHNR and CDR2 FQNEAQ (reference sequence). V lost 5 bases and J lost 3, with 19 bases in between. The CDR3 is 16 residues long. The CDR3 sequence is CASSPGVGQFYYGYTF. CDR3 DNA sequence: TGTGCCAGCAGCCCGGGGGTCGGGCAGTTTTACTATGGCTACACCTTC. The full variable domain, rest sourced from reference TRBV7-9 and TRBJ1-2, is DTGVSQNPRHKITKRGQNVTFRCDPISEHNRLYWYRQTLGQGPEFLTYFQNEAQLEKSRLLSDRFSAERPKGSFSTLEIQRTEQGDSAMYLCASSPGVGQFYYGYTFGSGTRLTVV.

The chain joins TRBV28 to TRBJ2-3; D is undetermined. The CDR3 sequence is 15 residues long. Between the trimmed V and J ends, which lost 1 base and 2 bases, there was a span of 10 bases. Germline CDR1 and CDR2: MDHEN and SYDVKM. The CDR3 nucleotides are TGTGCCAGCAGTTTATTGGCAGATCACACAGATACGCAGTATTTT. The encoded protein is CASSLLADHTDTQYF.

This clone was recorded a few times. This chain uses TRBV6-1 with TRBJ1-5, with 9 bases identical to TRBD1. The CDR3 is made up of 15 amino acids. Germline CDR1 reads MNHNS; CDR2 reads SASEGT. V shed 1 base, J shed 4 bases, and the junction held 2 bases outside the gene matches. CDR3 nucleotide sequence: TGTGCCAGCAGTGAAGGACAGGGGGGGAATCAGCCCCAGCATTTT. Its translation is CASSEGQGGNQPQHF.

This chain links TRBV21-1 with TRBJ2-3; the table gives TRBD2 as D, unverified against the DNA. TRBV21-1 is tagged as a pseudogene. The CDR3 is 12 residues long. The CDR3 protein is CASSKYTDTQYF. For the CDR3, the DNA is TGTGCCAGCAGCAAATATACAGATACGCAGTATTTT.

This clone was observed a single time. The rearrangement joins TRBV2 to TRBJ2-2, with 8 bases aligning to TRBD2. This CDR3 spans 16 amino acids. V lost 8 bases, J lost 0 bases, and 8 bases stayed unmatched. CDR1 is SNHLY, CDR2 FYNNEI, per germline. Here the CDR3 reads CASGRVSGTNTGELFF. CDR3 sequence (DNA): TGTGCCAGCGGTCGTGTTAGCGGGACGAACACCGGGGAGCTGTTTTTT.

CDR3 residues: CSVGRGRSYEQYF. For the CDR3, the DNA is TGCAGCGTTGGGCGCGGGCGTTCCTACGAGCAGTACTTC. V gene TRBV29-1 combines with J gene TRBJ2-5, with D possibly being TRBD2 (5 bases). The closer fit of TRBJ2-7 to the DNA end suggests the J call may be wrong. Germline lookup yields CDR1 SQVTM and CDR2 ANQGSEA. This CDR3 has 13 amino acids.

The J gene is TRBJ1-1, the V gene TRBV7-9; 11 bases fit TRBD1. V lost 6 bases to trimming and J lost 6 bases; unmatched junction nucleotides: 6. CDR1 is SEHNR, CDR2 FQNEAQ, per germline (reference sequence). This CDR3 contains 14 residues. The CDR3 DNA sequence: TGTGCCAGCAGGAAAGGACAGGGGGCCGCTGAAGCTTTCTTT. Protein product: CASRKGQGAAEAFF.

This clone was seen ten or more times. This rearrangement joins TRBV7-8 to TRBJ1-1; D possibly corresponds to TRBD1 (5 bases). The V end lost 5 bases, the J end lost 3 bases, and 22 bases lay between the germline ends. The CDR3 is 17 amino acids. CDR1 is SGHVS, CDR2 FQNEAQ, per germline. CDR3 loop: CASSPRGEGGVYTEAFF. The CDR3 DNA is TGTGCCAGCAGCCCCCGAGGGGAGGGTGGAGTGTACACTGAAGCTTTCTTT.

Judged by abundance, this clone is medium-sized. The chain uses TRBV10-2 and TRBJ2-3; weak D call: TRBD2 (6 bases). The V end was cut by 2 bases, the J end by 9 bases, with 12 bases between. Germline CDR1 is WSHSY and CDR2 is SAAADI. The length of the CDR3 is 13 residues. CDR3 in DNA: TGCGCCAGCAGTGAGGATGGCGCGGGGACGCAGTATTTT. The encoded protein is CASSEDGAGTQYF.

The chain couples TRBV18 to TRBJ1-3, with 7 nucleotides matching TRBD1. The V and J ends lost 6 bases and 8 bases, in that order; junction bases with no gene match: 10. The germline V gene encodes CDR1 KGHSH and CDR2 LQKENI. The CDR3 runs 14 residues. The CDR3 loop is CASSSDREVYTIYF. The DNA for the CDR3 is TGTGCCAGCTCGTCTGACAGGGAGGTGTACACCATATATTTT.

The chain carries TRBV5-4 and TRBJ1-2, with 10 bases aligning to TRBD1. This CDR3 comprises 15 residues. The V gene end was trimmed by 4 bases and the J gene end by 8 bases; junction bases not matched to a gene: 11. Germline V gives CDR1 SGHNT, CDR2 YYREEE (reference sequence). CDR3 nucleotide sequence: TGTGCCAGCAGCCCAGCCGGACAGGGGGAGAGGGGCTACACCTTC. It codes for CASSPAGQGERGYTF.

The CDR3 DNA follows: TGTGCCAGCTCACCACCAAACGACAGTAAGGGCAAAAAACTGTTTTTT. Amino acid sequence: CASSPPNDSKGKKLFF. The genes are TRBV18 and TRBJ1-4, with D possibly matching TRBD1 (5 bases). The CDR3 extends over 16 amino acids. V lost 0 bases to trimming and J lost 9 bases, with 17 bases between them. CDR1 and CDR2 (germline): KGHSH, LQKENI.

As regards this clone: The junction departs from the called germline gene at one end, perhaps through a read error. In DNA, the CDR3 is TGCGCCGGCAGCCCCCTGGGGCAGGGCGGAAACACCATATATTTT. Amino acid sequence: CAGSPLGQGGNTIYF. This chain links TRBV5-1 with TRBJ1-3; a possible D gene is TRBD1 (5 bases). The CDR3 has 15 residues. Looked up from germline, CDR1 is SGHRS and CDR2 is YFSETQ.

The J gene is TRBJ2-3, the V gene TRBV7-6, with D perhaps matching TRBD2 (6 bases). Germline CDR1 is SGHVS and CDR2 is FNYEAQ. The CDR3 is 15 amino acids. With 5 bases removed from V and 2 bases from J, the gap between germline ends came to 14 bases. CDR3 nucleotides: TGTGCCAGCAGCACGGGACTCTGGAACACAGATACGCAGTATTTT. Residues: CASSTGLWNTDTQYF.

This sequence joins TRBV19 and TRBJ2-7; tentative D call: TRBD2 (6 bases). Per the germline V gene, CDR1 is LNHDA and CDR2 is SQIVND (reference sequence). There are 15 residues in the CDR3. Trimming removed 6 bases at V and 9 bases at J, with 24 bases between. CDR3 protein: CASRDEGTVGPGQYF. The CDR3 DNA follows: TGTGCCAGTAGAGACGAGGGGACTGTAGGACCCGGGCAGTACTTC. Complete variable domain (other parts from reference TRBV19 and TRBJ2-7): DGGITQSPKYLFRKEGQNVTLSCEQNLNHDAMYWYRQDPGQGLRLIYYSQIVNDFQKGDIAEGYSVSREKKESFPLTVTSAQKNPTAFYLCASRDEGTVGPGQYFGPGTRLTVT.

The chain couples TRBV29-1 to TRBJ2-1; 8 positions agree with TRBD1. Losses at the gene ends were 6 bases for V and 10 bases for J; bases not matched to a gene: 11. Germline loops: CDR1 SQVTM, CDR2 ANQGSEA. The CDR3 covers 13 residues. The CDR3 coding sequence is TGCAGCGTCCAGACAGGGGTAAGGGCCGAGCAGTTCTTC. Translation: CSVQTGVRAEQFF.

This chain joins TRBV27 and TRBJ1-2; TRBD1 matches at 7 bases. The germline gives CDR1 MNHEY, CDR2 SMNVEV (reference sequence). Trimming at V came to 7 bases and at J to 1 base, leaving 9 bases not matched to a gene. This CDR3 has 15 amino acids. The DNA for the CDR3 is TGTGCCAGCACCGGCTTGACAGGGAATAACTATGGCTACACCTTC. It translates to CASTGLTGNNYGYTF.

Only a few counts were recorded for this clone. This chain connects TRBV28 to TRBJ2-7, with 13 bases matching TRBD2. Germline trimming cut 8 bases from V and 6 bases from J; bases unmatched to any gene: 7. The CDR3 is made up of 14 amino acids. Germline loops: CDR1 MDHEN, CDR2 SYDVKM. The CDR3 nucleotides are TGTGCCAGCGGGCCGGGACTAGCGGGAAGCGAGCAGTACTTC. Its translation: CASGPGLAGSEQYF.

V gene TRBV5-1 combines with J gene TRBJ2-7, with D perhaps matching TRBD1 (7 bases). Looked up from germline, CDR1 is SGHRS and CDR2 is YFSETQ. The CDR3 contains 16 residues. The ends were cut back, 4 bases at V and 4 bases at J, with 21 bases in the middle. The CDR3 coding sequence is TGCGCCAGCAGCCCAGGGGAGGCAGGGGGTAGGTACGAGCAGTACTTC. Its protein product is CASSPGEAGGRYEQYF.

The chain combines TRBV30 with TRBJ1-1; 7 bases agree with TRBD1. Germline V gene data show CDR1 as GTSNPN and CDR2 as SVGIG (reference sequence). With 2 bases clipped from V and 3 bases from J, the junction kept 3 bases outside the gene matches. CDR3 length: 13 residues. CDR3 nucleotide sequence: TGTGCCTGGAGTACCCAGGGGGACACTGAAGCTTTCTTT. Amino acids: CAWSTQGDTEAFF.

The chain carries TRBV2 and TRBJ1-6; D is ambiguous. V shed 6 bases and J shed 5 bases, with 8 bases lying between them. Germline values: CDR1 SNHLY, CDR2 FYNNEI. CDR3 length: 13 amino acids. DNA of the CDR3: TGTGCCAGCAGGGCCGGGAATAATTCACCCCTCCACTTT. This codes for CASRAGNNSPLHF.

This chain links TRBV2 with TRBJ2-3, with 13 bases matching TRBD2. The trim removed 10 bases at V and 5 bases at J, leaving 6 bases unmatched. From germline, CDR1 is SNHLY and CDR2 FYNNEI. This CDR3 spans 14 amino acids. CDR3 amino acids: CATKTSGGQDTQYF. The CDR3 DNA sequence: TGTGCCACCAAGACTAGCGGGGGGCAAGATACGCAGTATTTT.

This clone was seen a single time. The gene calls are TRBV4-1 and TRBJ2-5, with a possible D match to TRBD1 (6 bases). The V gene's germline CDR1 is MGHRA and CDR2 YSYEKL. V lost 3 bases and J lost 4, with 6 bases in between. The CDR3 totals 12 residues. CDR3 nucleotides: TGCGCCAGCAGCCACAGGGGAGAGACCCAGTACTTC. This encodes CASSHRGETQYF.

V usage is TRBV7-6 and J usage is TRBJ2-1; the D gene is possibly TRBD2 (5 bases). The CDR3 is 15 residues long. With 5 bases removed from V and 7 bases from J, the gap between germline ends came to 18 bases. Germline V gives CDR1 SGHVS, CDR2 FNYEAQ. The CDR3 region has the DNA TGTGCCAGCAGCGCCTTCAAGGGAGTTTGGAATGAGCAGTTCTTC. It yields the protein CASSAFKGVWNEQFF.

Worth noting for this clone: Germline is not matched at one junction end, which may reflect a read error. This chain links TRBV5-8 with TRBJ2-1; 9 nucleotides line up with TRBD2. This CDR3 contains 17 residues. Germline CDR1 and CDR2: SGHTS and YDEGEE. This chain's CDR3 is CASSLGMVTSGLNEQFF. As DNA, the CDR3 is TGTGCCAGCAGTTTGGGTATGGTGACTAGCGGCCTCAATGAGCAGTTCTTC.

This sequence joins TRBV5-6 and TRBJ1-2, with TRBD1 as a possible D gene (5 bases). This CDR3 region has 13 residues. The germline gives CDR1 SGHDT, CDR2 YYEEEE. V lost 0 bases and J lost 5, with 8 bases in between. CDR3 bases: TGTGCCAGCAGCTTGGAGGGGCTATATGGCTACACCTTC. Residues: CASSLEGLYGYTF.